The 32 T cell receptor beta chains presented below share a single source sample, sequenced in a study of beta chain features in type 1 diabetes. Expressed TCRB transcripts were sequenced after all isolated RNA was converted to cDNA. The data were produced by immunoSEQ multiplex PCR, yet TCRdb's version contains in-frame clones alone and is incomplete. This table holds 300,000 to 400,000 clones, 11% found once. What was sequenced was naive CD4+ T cells from blood. The source is a woman aged 25 to 45 in good health.

The gene calls are TRBV6-1 and TRBJ2-7; a possible D gene is TRBD2 (6 bases). Germline V CDR1 and CDR2: MNHNS, SASEGT. The CDR3 sequence is 14 residues long. V lost 6 bases and J 3 bases, leaving 15 bases between the germline ends. The CDR3, as DNA: TGTGCCAGCAGACCGGGACCGACTAGCTACGAGCAGTACTTC. Its translation: CASRPGPTSYEQYF.

This sequence joins TRBV20-1 and TRBJ1-1, with unresolved D. The V end was cut by 0 bases, the J end by 11 bases, with 7 bases between. This CDR3 has 10 amino acids. CDR1 DFQATT and CDR2 SNEGSKA come from the germline V gene (reference sequence). The CDR3 region has the DNA TGCAGTGCTAGAGATTACAAGGCTTTCTTT. Translating it yields CSARDYKAFF.

The chain has TRBV7-3 and TRBJ2-1; D gene uncertain. Trimming took off 0 bases at V and 8 bases at J, with 8 bases between the two ends. The germline V gene encodes CDR1 SGHTA and CDR2 FQGTGA. The CDR3 totals 13 residues. The DNA of the CDR3 is TGTGCCAGCAGCTTAACAGCTCGGGATGAGCAGTTCTTC. This codes for CASSLTARDEQFF.

This clone was recorded a few times. The V call is TRBV25-1, the J call TRBJ2-7, with D unresolved. The CDR3 has 14 residues. CDR1 is MGHDK and CDR2 is SYGVNS in the germline V gene. V lost 4 bases and J 2 bases, leaving 12 bases between the germline ends. CDR3 loop: CASSVDLIAYEQYF. DNA for the CDR3: TGTGCCAGCAGTGTCGACTTAATCGCCTACGAGCAGTACTTC.

Here the CDR3 reads CASGGQTTNYGYTF. CDR3 nucleotide sequence: TGTGCCAGCGGGGGACAGACCACTAACTATGGCTACACCTTC. The rearrangement uses TRBV2 and TRBJ1-2, with TRBD1 matching 7 bases. Germline V gene lookup returns CDR1 SNHLY and CDR2 FYNNEI. Trimming cost V 8 bases and J 0 bases; bases outside gene matches: 6. CDR3 length: 14 amino acids. Filled out from reference TRBV2 and TRBJ1-2, the complete variable domain reads EPEVTQTPSHQVTQMGQEVILRCVPISNHLYFYWYRQILGQKVEFLVSFYNNEISEKSEIFDDQFSVERPDGSNFTLKIRSTKLEDSAMYFCASGGQTTNYGYTFGSGTRLTVV.

For this clone: One end of the junction fails to match germline, which may point to a read error. The V and J genes are TRBV11-3 and TRBJ2-1; D remains unclear. Germline CDR1 SGHNT, CDR2 YENEEA. The CDR3 consists of 13 residues. For the CDR3, the DNA is TGTGCCAGCAGCCTAGAGAGGTTTAATGAGCAGTTCTTC. As protein: CASSLERFNEQFF.

The V and J genes are TRBV19 and TRBJ1-1, with D possibly TRBD1 on 5 matching bases. The CDR3 spans 11 residues. Trimming stripped 9 bases from V and 7 bases from J, with 12 bases between. Germline values: CDR1 LNHDA, CDR2 SQIVND (reference sequence). CDR3: CASKTELEAFF. The CDR3 DNA follows: TGTGCCAGCAAGACAGAGCTTGAAGCTTTCTTT.

The chain employs TRBV13 and TRBJ2-3; D gene unclear. Trimming cost V 0 bases and J 0 bases, with 13 bases left between them. The CDR3 extends over 17 amino acids. Germline-derived CDR1 and CDR2 are PRHDT and FYEKMQ (reference sequence). CDR3 nucleotides: TGTGCCAGCAGCTTAGGCCCGAGGCTGATTAGCACAGATACGCAGTATTTT. Residues: CASSLGPRLISTDTQYF.

Only a few counts were recorded for this clone. The rearrangement links TRBV5-4 to TRBJ2-7, with 10 bases aligning to TRBD2. Germline V lookup: CDR1 SGHNT, CDR2 YYREEE (reference sequence). This CDR3 comprises 14 residues. The junction had 5 bases not matched to a gene; V was cut back by 4 bases and J by 4 bases. The CDR3 DNA reads as TGTGCCAGCAGCCGGACTAGCGGTGGGTACGAGCAGTACTTC. As protein: CASSRTSGGYEQYF.

This chain links TRBV5-1 with TRBJ2-7, with TRBD2 identical over 10 bases. In germline, CDR1 is SGHRS, CDR2 YFSETQ. This CDR3 comprises 16 residues. V was pared by 4 bases and J by 0 bases, with 7 bases of the junction left unmatched. The CDR3 region has the DNA TGCGCCAGCAGCGACGGACTAGCGGACGGCTCCTACGAGCAGTACTTC. This translates into CASSDGLADGSYEQYF.

This clone appeared a few times. This chain uses TRBV5-6 with TRBJ1-1; D gene unclear. The CDR3 has 16 residues. CDR1 is SGHDT, CDR2 YYEEEE, per germline. Trimming cost V 0 bases and J 3 bases, with 15 bases left between them. The CDR3 loop reads CASSLVFTASDTEAFF. CDR3 coding DNA: TGTGCCAGCAGCTTGGTTTTTACTGCCAGCGACACTGAAGCTTTCTTT. Using reference TRBV5-6 and TRBJ1-1 for the parts outside the CDR3, the full variable domain is DAGVTQSPTHLIKTRGQQVTLRCSPKSGHDTVSWYQQALGQGPQFIFQYYEEEERQRGNFPDRFSGHQFPNYSSELNVNALLLGDSALYLCASSLVFTASDTEAFFGQGTRLTVV.

The chain combines TRBV6-5 with TRBJ2-2; TRBD2 agrees at 7 bases. The germline V gene encodes CDR1 MNHEY and CDR2 SVGAGI. The CDR3 is made up of 16 amino acids. Trimming took 2 bases from V and 6 from J; bases not matched to a gene: 9. CDR3 region: CASSYQGLVGAGELFF. The DNA for the CDR3 is TGTGCCAGCAGTTACCAAGGACTAGTGGGGGCCGGGGAGCTGTTTTTT.

This chain joins TRBV6-5 and TRBJ1-2, with 8 bases fitting TRBD1. The CDR3 loop spans 14 amino acids. Germline V gene data show CDR1 as MNHEY and CDR2 as SVGAGI. Trimming cost V 7 bases and J 3 bases; bases outside gene matches: 7. In nucleotides, the CDR3 is TGTGCCAGCACCTTGACAGGGGAGGACTATGGCTACACCTTC. Translation: CASTLTGEDYGYTF.

The genes are TRBV30 and TRBJ1-2; 8 bases fit TRBD1. The CDR3 is made up of 14 amino acids. The germline gives CDR1 GTSNPN, CDR2 SVGIG (reference sequence). V was pared by 1 base and J by 4 bases, with 5 bases of the junction left unmatched. The CDR3 DNA reads TGTGCCTGGAGTGGTGGGACAGGCCTCTATGGCTACACCTTC. This codes for CAWSGGTGLYGYTF.

This clone was counted only a few times. The chain employs TRBV14 and TRBJ1-1, with D perhaps matching TRBD1 (5 bases). V lost 1 base, J lost 7 bases, and 19 bases lay in between. CDR1 SGHDN and CDR2 FVKESK come from the germline V gene. The CDR3 covers 16 residues. The CDR3 loop reads CASSQGLGRGNLEAFF. DNA of the CDR3: TGTGCCAGCAGCCAAGGTCTCGGCCGGGGGAATCTTGAAGCTTTCTTT.

In this sample, this clone turned up a few times. The chain uses TRBV30 and TRBJ2-4, with TRBD2 matching over 7 bases. Per the germline V gene, CDR1 is GTSNPN and CDR2 is SVGIG (reference sequence). The trim removed 1 base at V and 7 bases at J, leaving 13 bases unmatched. The CDR3 loop spans 16 amino acids. Here the CDR3 reads CAWSGPGLPSRNIQYF. As DNA, the CDR3 is TGTGCCTGGAGTGGACCGGGACTACCGAGTCGCAACATTCAGTACTTC.

The chain employs TRBV30 and TRBJ2-3, with 10 nucleotides matching TRBD2. With 3 bases clipped from V and 2 bases from J, the junction kept 8 bases outside the gene matches. There are 16 residues in the CDR3. Germline V gene sequence: CDR1 GTSNPN, CDR2 SVGIG (reference sequence). DNA for the CDR3: TGTGCCTGGAGCTGGGGGGGGACTAGCGCCACAGATACGCAGTATTTT. Protein: CAWSWGGTSATDTQYF.

The J gene is TRBJ1-1, the V gene TRBV2; 7 bases are a match to TRBD1. Germline loops: CDR1 SNHLY, CDR2 FYNNEI. The CDR3 totals 16 residues. V shed 6 bases, J shed 1 base, and the junction held 11 bases outside the gene matches. In nucleotides, the CDR3 is TGTGCCAGCAGAGAATCAGGGGGATTAGGGAACACTGAAGCTTTCTTT. It specifies CASRESGGLGNTEAFF.

This rearrangement joins TRBV29-1 to TRBJ2-5, with D hard to call. With the DNA end fitting TRBJ2-7 better, the J assignment may be wrong. Germline CDR1 reads SQVTM; CDR2 reads ANQGSEA. The CDR3 spans 12 residues. The CDR3 reads CSVAENSYEQYF. The CDR3 DNA reads as TGCAGCGTTGCAGAGAACAGCTACGAGCAGTACTTC.

This clone was detected only a few times. The chain links TRBV28 to TRBJ2-7; perhaps TRBD2 as D (5 bases). Per germline, CDR1 MDHEN and CDR2 SYDVKM. CDR3 length: 14 residues. Trimming stripped 5 bases from V and 1 base from J, with 12 bases between. The CDR3 region is CASSPGSASYEQYF. The DNA for the CDR3 is TGTGCCAGCAGTCCGGGATCGGCGTCCTACGAGCAGTACTTC. Drawing the rest from reference TRBV28 and TRBJ2-7, the complete variable domain is DVKVTQSSRYLVKRTGEKVFLECVQDMDHENMFWYRQDPGLGLRLIYFSYDVKMKEKGDIPEGYSVSREKKERFSLILESASTNQTSMYLCASSPGSASYEQYFGPGTRLTVT.

The V and J genes are TRBV2 and TRBJ1-5; tentative D call: TRBD1 (5 bases). From germline, CDR1 is SNHLY and CDR2 FYNNEI. This CDR3 is 17 amino acids long. V lost 5 bases and J 0 bases, leaving 17 bases between the germline ends. The chain's CDR3 is CASSRPRTGVSNQPQHF. CDR3 coding DNA: TGTGCCAGCAGTCGCCCCCGGACGGGGGTTAGCAATCAGCCCCAGCATTTT.

The chain combines TRBV30 with TRBJ1-5; perhaps TRBD1 as D (6 bases). The germline V gene encodes CDR1 GTSNPN and CDR2 SVGIG (reference sequence). The CDR3 runs to 16 residues. V dropped 5 bases and J dropped 1 base, with 18 bases sitting between them. CDR3 sequence reads: CAWSYTGIGSNQPQHF. The CDR3 nucleotides read TGTGCCTGGTCGTATACAGGGATCGGAAGCAATCAGCCCCAGCATTTT.

This clone was detected a few times. The rearrangement joins TRBV5-1 to TRBJ2-1; 12 bases are shared with TRBD2. The J segment lost 2 bases and the V segment lost 2 bases, leaving 2 bases of the junction unmatched. The CDR3 is 16 amino acids. Germline CDR1 is SGHRS and CDR2 is YFSETQ. For the CDR3, the DNA is TGCGCCAGCAGCTTACTAGCGGGAGGCGCCTACAATGAGCAGTTCTTC. Its protein product is CASSLLAGGAYNEQFF.

This clone was seen more than once but under ten times. J is TRBJ2-2 and V is TRBV2, with no clear D. V was cut by 8 bases and J by 7 bases, with 8 bases left in between. This CDR3 spans 11 amino acids. From germline, CDR1 is SNHLY and CDR2 FYNNEI. CDR3 nucleotides: TGTGCCAGCGGCTCTTTCGGGGAGCTGTTTTTT. Its translation is CASGSFGELFF.

This clone turned up a few times. V and J are TRBV29-1 and TRBJ2-7; 7 bases agree with TRBD2. The CDR3 loop spans 13 amino acids. V lost 3 bases to trimming and J lost 4 bases; unmatched junction nucleotides: 6. Germline CDR1 SQVTM, CDR2 ANQGSEA. Here the CDR3 reads CSVEFGGRYEQYF. The CDR3 DNA reads TGCAGCGTTGAGTTCGGGGGGAGGTACGAGCAGTACTTC.

The chain joins TRBV27 to TRBJ2-7, with 8 nucleotides matching TRBD2. The junction had 6 bases not matched to a gene; V was cut back by 0 bases and J by 2 bases. Looked up from germline, CDR1 is MNHEY and CDR2 is SMNVEV (reference sequence). The CDR3 covers 16 residues. CDR3 loop: CASSLSRGAQTYEQYF. The CDR3 DNA reads TGTGCCAGCAGTTTATCGCGGGGGGCCCAAACCTACGAGCAGTACTTC.

This clone occurred a few times. The J gene is TRBJ2-1, the V gene TRBV11-2; 10 bases map to TRBD2. Germline CDR1 reads SGHAT; CDR2 reads FQNNGV. The CDR3 runs 16 residues. Trimming removed 3 bases from V and 7 bases from J; junction bases left unmatched: 9. CDR3 loop: CASSLGLAGERNEQFF. The DNA of the CDR3 is TGTGCCAGCAGCTTGGGGCTAGCGGGAGAGAGGAATGAGCAGTTCTTC. Together with reference TRBV11-2 and TRBJ2-1, the CDR3 gives the full variable domain: EAGVAQSPRYKIIEKRQSVAFWCNPISGHATLYWYQQILGQGPKLLIQFQNNGVVDDSQLPKDRFSAERLKGVDSTLKIQPAKLEDSAVYLCASSLGLAGERNEQFFGPGTRLTVL.

V is TRBV6-6 and J is TRBJ2-5; 8 nucleotides agree with TRBD2. J was trimmed by 1 base and V by 5 bases; bases with no gene match: 9. Per germline, CDR1 MNHNY and CDR2 SVGAGI (reference sequence). The CDR3 is 16 residues long. The CDR3 loop reads CASSRIAGTPQETQYF. CDR3 in DNA: TGTGCCAGCAGTCGGATAGCGGGGACCCCCCAAGAGACCCAGTACTTC.

A few counts support this clone. The chain combines TRBV4-2 with TRBJ2-5, with 13 bases that match TRBD2. With V trimmed by 6 bases and J by 3 bases, 4 bases remained unmatched. This CDR3 has 15 amino acids. Germline CDR1 reads LGHNA; CDR2 reads YNFKEQ. CDR3 bases: TGTGCCAGCAGGAGCGGACTAGCGGGAGAAGAGACCCAGTACTTC. It specifies CASRSGLAGEETQYF.

This sequence joins TRBV6-5 and TRBJ2-3; TRBD1 matches at 8 bases. The ends lost 6 bases at V and 5 bases at J; junction bases unmatched: 10. This CDR3 is built from 15 residues. The germline gives CDR1 MNHEY, CDR2 SVGAGI. For the CDR3, the DNA is TGTGCCAGCAGAGGGAACGCAGGGGGCAGAGATACGCAGTATTTT. Its translation: CASRGNAGGRDTQYF.

This chain links TRBV28 with TRBJ2-2, with 14 bases lining up with TRBD2. Per germline, CDR1 MDHEN and CDR2 SYDVKM. With V trimmed by 8 bases and J by 7 bases, 12 bases remained unmatched. The CDR3 is 17 residues long. DNA for the CDR3: TGTGCCAGCCTCCCAAGGACTAGCGGGAGGATAAACGGGGAGCTGTTTTTT. This codes for CASLPRTSGRINGELFF.

In this sample, this clone turned up a few times. CDR3 in DNA: TGTGCCAGCACGGGACAGGAGACCCCAGAGACCCAGTACTTC. The encoded protein is CASTGQETPETQYF. The chain couples TRBV7-9 to TRBJ2-5; the match to TRBD1 covers 8 bases. This CDR3 has 14 residues. The V segment lost 7 bases and the J segment 4 bases; nucleotides outside the gene matches: 8. Germline V lookup: CDR1 SEHNR, CDR2 FQNEAQ (reference sequence).